This passage covers 20 T cell receptor beta chains from one sample sequenced in a study of somatic mutations in cytotoxic T cells in rheumatoid arthritis. TCRdb keeps only in-frame clones here, not all; method: immunoSEQ multiplex PCR. The sample holds more than 12,000 clones, 85% to 95% seen once. Sequenced sample: CD4+ T cells sorted from blood. All receptors come from a man aged 65-85 years with rheumatoid arthritis.

The chain has TRBV5-1 and TRBJ2-7; D may be TRBD1 (5 bases). This CDR3 region has 14 residues. Trimming took 0 bases from V and 3 from J, leaving 10 bases between them. Germline V gives CDR1 SGHRS, CDR2 YFSETQ. DNA of the CDR3: TGCGCCAGCAGCTTGGGCCAGGGAATCTACGAGCAGTACTTC. Encoded protein: CASSLGQGIYEQYF.

The chain links TRBV4-2 to TRBJ2-7, with TRBD1 matching 7 bases. The trim removed 1 base at V and 5 bases at J, leaving 5 bases unmatched. This CDR3 contains 14 residues. Germline V gene sequence: CDR1 LGHNA, CDR2 YNFKEQ. The CDR3: CASSQAGGKNEQYF. CDR3 DNA sequence: TGTGCCAGCAGCCAAGCAGGGGGAAAAAACGAGCAGTACTTC.

The chain carries TRBV2 and TRBJ2-1; D not certain. V dropped 7 bases and J dropped 2 bases, with 9 bases sitting between them. CDR1 SNHLY and CDR2 FYNNEI come from the germline V gene. The CDR3 contains 13 residues. The chain's CDR3 is CASKDGAYNEQFF. The CDR3 nucleotides are TGTGCCAGCAAAGACGGAGCCTACAATGAGCAGTTCTTC.

This clone has a single count. The chain recombines TRBV14 with TRBJ2-1; no reliable D call. Germline loops: CDR1 SGHDN, CDR2 FVKESK. The CDR3 runs to 13 residues. The V gene lost 2 bases and the J gene lost 3 bases, with 5 bases spanning the gap. CDR3 loop: CASSQPYYNEQFF. CDR3 in DNA: TGTGCCAGCAGCCAACCGTACTACAATGAGCAGTTCTTC. The variable domain in full, completed from reference TRBV14 and TRBJ2-1, reads EAGVTQFPSHSVIEKGQTVTLRCDPISGHDNLYWYRRVMGKEIKFLLHFVKESKQDESGMPNNRFLAERTGGTYSTLKVQPAELEDSGVYFCASSQPYYNEQFFGPGTRLTVL.

The gene calls are TRBV29-1 and TRBJ1-1, with a weak D call TRBD1 (6 bases). The germline V gene has CDR1 SQVTM and CDR2 ANQGSEA. The CDR3 spans 15 residues. Trimming pared 4 bases from V and 0 bases from J, leaving 15 bases between. The CDR3 protein is CSVVGGGEMNTEAFF. The CDR3 region has the DNA TGCAGCGTTGTAGGGGGGGGCGAAATGAACACTGAAGCTTTCTTT.

This clone was seen a few times. The V gene is TRBV5-1, the J gene TRBJ1-1; D is perhaps TRBD1 (5 bases). This CDR3 region has 16 residues. V was pared by 1 base and J by 1 base, with 14 bases between. Germline V gene lookup returns CDR1 SGHRS and CDR2 YFSETQ. The CDR3 here is CASSLPQGSPNTEAFF. As DNA, the CDR3 is TGCGCCAGCAGCTTGCCCCAGGGATCCCCGAACACTGAAGCTTTCTTT.

There are a few counts of this clone. This chain uses TRBV19 with TRBJ1-5; D gene uncertain. V was shortened by 0 bases and J by 4 bases, with 13 bases between the two germline ends. The CDR3 runs 16 residues. The germline V gene encodes CDR1 LNHDA and CDR2 SQIVND (reference sequence). In DNA form, the CDR3 reads TGTGCCAGTAGTATAGATGAGTACCGCCCGAATCAGCCCCAGCATTTT. Its translation: CASSIDEYRPNQPQHF.

This clone was detected only a few times. J is TRBJ1-6 and V is TRBV5-1; a weak D match, TRBD1 (5 bases). V lost 4 bases to trimming and J lost 7 bases, with 15 bases between them. The CDR3 extends over 15 amino acids. CDR1 and CDR2 from the germline V gene are SGHRS and YFSETQ. The CDR3 loop is CASSEVPGGNSPLHF. The CDR3 DNA sequence: TGCGCCAGCAGCGAAGTACCCGGGGGGAATTCACCCCTCCACTTT.

This clone was seen more than once but under ten times. The chain's CDR3 is CASSLAGDLLNTEAFF. The CDR3 region has the DNA TGTGCCAGCAGCTTGGCCGGGGATTTGCTGAACACTGAAGCTTTCTTT. V usage is TRBV5-4 and J usage is TRBJ1-1; no reliable D call. V was clipped by 0 bases and J by 0 bases, with 12 bases between them. CDR3 length equals 16 residues. The germline CDR1 and CDR2 sequences are SGHNT and YYREEE (reference sequence). Combining the CDR3 with reference TRBV5-4 and TRBJ1-1 gives the whole variable domain ETGVTQSPTHLIKTRGQQVTLRCSSQSGHNTVSWYQQALGQGPQFIFQYYREEENGRGNFPPRFSGLQFPNYSSELNVNALELDDSALYLCASSLAGDLLNTEAFFGQGTRLTVV.

The rearrangement joins TRBV9 to TRBJ2-2; D is perhaps TRBD1 (5 bases). The CDR3 runs 15 residues. Germline V gene lookup returns CDR1 SGDLS and CDR2 YYNGEE. V was clipped by 3 bases and J by 8 bases, with 17 bases between them. This CDR3 reads CASSASTGWEGELFF. Here the CDR3 DNA reads TGTGCCAGCAGCGCGAGCACAGGTTGGGAAGGGGAGCTGTTTTTT.

The DNA of the CDR3 is TGCGCCAGCAGCTCCGGGACTAGCGGGGAGACCCAGTACTTC. This gives the protein CASSSGTSGETQYF. The chain uses TRBV5-1 and TRBJ2-5, with 12 bases that match TRBD2. J lost 5 bases, V lost 3 bases, and 2 bases had no gene match. This CDR3 has 14 residues. Germline V gene sequence: CDR1 SGHRS, CDR2 YFSETQ.

CDR3 loop: CASSFDTEAFF. The CDR3 nucleotides read TGTGCCAGCAGCTTCGACACTGAAGCTTTCTTT. The chain links TRBV7-2 to TRBJ1-1; the D is unclear. The CDR3 is 11 amino acids. CDR1 SGHTA and CDR2 FQGNSA come from the germline V gene. The V end lost 3 bases, the J end lost 3 bases, and 2 bases lay between the germline ends.

Comments on this clone: A read error is likely here: a far larger clone is one base away. This same CDR3 is encoded by further DNA sequences in the sample. The chain couples TRBV4-2 to TRBJ1-3, with a tentative D call TRBD1 (6 bases). The CDR3 extends over 17 amino acids. CDR1 and CDR2 from the germline V gene are LGHNA and YNFKEQ. The CDR3 coding sequence is TGTGCCAGCAGCCAAGATACGGACAGCAGTTCTGGTAACACCATATATTTT. This sequence encodes CASSQDTDSSSGNTIYF.

The V gene is TRBV5-4, the J gene TRBJ2-1, with 8 nucleotides matching TRBD2. CDR1 is SGHNT, CDR2 YYREEE, per germline (reference sequence). V was pared by 2 bases and J by 9 bases, with 7 bases of the junction left unmatched. The CDR3 is 14 amino acids. CDR3 sequence (DNA): TGTGCCAGCAGCTTCGGGGGACTAGTTGGTGAGCAGTTCTTC. Its protein product is CASSFGGLVGEQFF.

This chain connects TRBV9 to TRBJ1-1; 8 bases are a match to TRBD1. The CDR3 has 14 residues. Per germline, CDR1 SGDLS and CDR2 YYNGEE. Germline trimming cut 3 bases from V and 5 bases from J; bases unmatched to any gene: 6. The CDR3 coding sequence is TGTGCCAGCAGCGGGGACAGGAAGAGGACTGAAGCTTTCTTT. It encodes CASSGDRKRTEAFF.

The chain recombines TRBV2 with TRBJ1-6; a weak D match, TRBD1 (5 bases). Germline V lookup: CDR1 SNHLY, CDR2 FYNNEI. The ends were cut back, 2 bases at V and 9 bases at J, with 14 bases in the middle. This CDR3 region has 15 residues. CDR3 DNA sequence: TGTGCCAGCAGTGAATCCTCAGGGCTCGGTTCACCCCTCCACTTT. Amino acids: CASSESSGLGSPLHF.

The V gene is TRBV5-1, the J gene TRBJ2-1, with a possible D match to TRBD2 (5 bases). Germline-derived CDR1 and CDR2 are SGHRS and YFSETQ. CDR3 length: 14 amino acids. The V end was cut by 4 bases, the J end by 8 bases, with 16 bases between. CDR3 DNA: TGCGCCAGCAGCCCGCTAGCAGCTGGGGATGAGCAGTTCTTC. This encodes CASSPLAAGDEQFF. Full variable domain (rest looked up from reference TRBV5-1 and TRBJ2-1): KAGVTQTPRYLIKTRGQQVTLSCSPISGHRSVSWYQQTPGQGLQFLFEYFSETQRNKGNFPGRFSGRQFSNSRSEMNVSTLELGDSALYLCASSPLAAGDEQFFGPGTRLTVL.

This chain uses TRBV6-1 with TRBJ1-2; 7 positions match TRBD1. J gave up 4 bases and V 6 bases, and 8 bases lay outside the gene matches. CDR1 MNHNS and CDR2 SASEGT come from the germline V gene. The CDR3 runs to 14 residues. The CDR3 DNA sequence: TGTGCCAGCAGGCCAATGACAGGGACCTATGGCTACACCTTC. Translated, it gives CASRPMTGTYGYTF.

V is TRBV19 and J is TRBJ2-1; 9 positions agree with TRBD2. The CDR3 covers 16 residues. The germline gives CDR1 LNHDA, CDR2 SQIVND (reference sequence). The ends lost 3 bases at V and 1 base at J; junction bases unmatched: 4. The CDR3 sequence: CASSILAGVSYNEQFF. CDR3 coding DNA: TGTGCCAGTAGTATTTTAGCGGGAGTGTCCTACAATGAGCAGTTCTTC.

V is TRBV10-1 and J is TRBJ2-1, with a weak D call TRBD1 (6 bases). Germline CDR1 WNHNN, CDR2 SYGVQD (reference sequence). V lost 5 bases, J lost 9 bases, and 11 bases lay in between. The CDR3 loop spans 12 amino acids. CDR3 region: CASSKQGSEQFF. The DNA of the CDR3 is TGCGCCAGCAGTAAACAGGGAAGTGAGCAGTTCTTC.